This entry describes one T cell receptor beta chain. J lost 4 bases, V lost 7 bases, and 6 bases had no gene match. From germline, CDR1 is LGHNA and CDR2 YSLEER. CDR3 length: 13 amino acids. This sample was taken from a study of blood T cell repertoires in COVID-19. Study summary: PBMCs, B-cell-depleted T cells, or T cells provided the cDNA or gDNA that made up the material.

Original methodology: Estimated nucleated cell counts came from reference gene primer amplification. Produced via immunoSEQ multiplex PCR; TCRdb's table is partial and in-frame only. V, J and clone size are taken as reported in that table, and D and trimming were inferred from the DNA itself. The sample has hundreds of thousands of clones, about four fifths seen once. Sequencing used peripheral blood. This clonotype originated in a woman aged 45-59 years who had recovered from COVID-19. The J gene is TRBJ1-1, the V gene TRBV4-3; 7 positions match TRBD1. The chain's CDR3 is CASKTQGGTEAFF. CDR3 DNA sequence: TGCGCCAGCAAAACTCAGGGGGGCACTGAAGCTTTCTTT.